Listed below are T cell receptor beta chains from one sample, sequenced in a study of cytotoxic CD8 clonotypes in ibrutinib-treated CLL. Profiling relied on immunoSEQ multiplex PCR, and the TCRdb table lists in-frame clones only, not all of them. The sample lists about 97,000 clones; 60% to 80% were seen once. The source was PBMCs, collected after 24 months of ibrutinib treatment. Every receptor here comes from a human donor with chronic lymphocytic leukemia. Each CDR3 is given without its conserved first and last residue. D genes are given only for firm matches. Clone size is stated in some rows and not others, as once, few, many or a class when expanded.

J | D | size | V | CDR3
TRBJ1-3 | - | - | TRBV6-1 | ASSVGSGNTIY
TRBJ2-3 | - | - | TRBV7-2 | ASRTTDTQY
TRBJ2-5 | - | - | TRBV27 | ASSSGGFQETQY
TRBJ1-2 | TRBD1 | - | TRBV5-8 | ASSLEGDRYGYT
TRBJ1-2 | TRBD1 | - | TRBV12-5 | ASGSGQGRGYT
TRBJ2-1 | TRBD2 | - | TRBV5-8 | ASRLLAGGLAYNEQF
TRBJ2-7 | TRBD2 | - | TRBV11-2 | ASSRSAGLPGNEQY
TRBJ2-7 | TRBD2 | - | TRBV4-1 | ASSHPPGLAGTYEQY
TRBJ1-2 | TRBD1 | few | TRBV6-1 | ASSEADRAGYGYT
TRBJ2-7 | - | - | TRBV14 | ASSHSLTGATTYEQY
TRBJ1-3 | - | few | TRBV7-9 | ASSPTGQVGSGNTIY
TRBJ2-7 | - | - | TRBV7-2 | ASSLGSEQGYEQY
TRBJ2-5 | - | few | TRBV5-1 | ASSLQTSSETQY
TRBJ1-1 | - | few | TRBV29-1 | SVERTPNTEAF
TRBJ2-7 | - | - | TRBV30 | AWRESPRARVHSYEQY
TRBJ2-1 | TRBD2 | - | TRBV28 | ATRLAGTPYNEQF
TRBJ2-5 | TRBD1 | - | TRBV5-1 | ASSPGQGGETQY
TRBJ2-7 | TRBD1 | - | TRBV7-9 | ASSLSGQGHYEQY
TRBJ2-2 | TRBD1 | - | TRBV30 | AWSVGTGTGELF